Below are 19 T cell receptor beta chains sequenced from a single sample in a study of regulatory dendritic cells for organ transplantation. This table comes from immunoSEQ multiplex PCR, and its TCRdb copy is limited to in-frame clones, with some not included. The sample lists about 30,000 clones; about 89% were seen once. Source material: naive CD4+ T cells from blood. Documented subset: CD45RA+ naive T cells. These receptor sequences come from a human donor in good health.

The chain employs TRBV5-8 and TRBJ2-3; 9 bases agree with TRBD2. The germline V gene has CDR1 SGHTS and CDR2 YDEGEE. The trim removed 5 bases at V and 2 bases at J, leaving 9 bases unmatched. The CDR3 spans 16 residues. The CDR3 spells CASRVGLAGTTDTQYF. As DNA, the CDR3 is TGTGCCAGCAGGGTCGGGCTAGCGGGGACCACAGATACGCAGTATTTT.

The CDR3 protein is CASSLVGGGGTHNEQFF. The CDR3 bases are TGTGCCAGCAGCTTAGTCGGTGGCGGGGGGACTCACAATGAGCAGTTCTTC. V usage is TRBV7-2 and J usage is TRBJ2-1; 8 positions match TRBD2. The V segment lost 1 base and the J segment 5 bases; nucleotides outside the gene matches: 10. Germline V CDR1 and CDR2: SGHTA, FQGNSA. The CDR3 is made up of 17 amino acids.

The chain uses TRBV2 and TRBJ2-1; 13 positions agree with TRBD2. The trim removed 7 bases at V and 8 bases at J, leaving 8 bases unmatched. The germline CDR1 and CDR2 sequences are SNHLY and FYNNEI. CDR3 length: 15 residues. CDR3 loop: CASKLAGGVWDEQFF. The CDR3, as DNA: TGTGCCAGCAAACTAGCGGGGGGGGTTTGGGATGAGCAGTTCTTC. Variable domain in full (rest from reference TRBV2 and TRBJ2-1): EPEVTQTPSHQVTQMGQEVILRCVPISNHLYFYWYRQILGQKVEFLVSFYNNEISEKSEIFDDQFSVERPDGSNFTLKIRSTKLEDSAMYFCASKLAGGVWDEQFFGPGTRLTVL.

The gene calls are TRBV28 and TRBJ2-3, with 11 nucleotides matching TRBD2. Trimming at V came to 6 bases and at J to 4 bases, leaving 6 bases not matched to a gene. Germline assignment: CDR1 MDHEN and CDR2 SYDVKM. The CDR3 totals 15 residues. CDR3 DNA sequence: TGTGCCAGCAGCCGTAGCGGGAGGGGGGCAGATACGCAGTATTTT. It yields the protein CASSRSGRGADTQYF.

The J gene is TRBJ1-2, the V gene TRBV2, with D possibly matching TRBD1 (5 bases). The CDR3 spans 14 residues. V lost 2 bases and J 3 bases, leaving 10 bases between the germline ends. The V gene's germline CDR1 is SNHLY and CDR2 FYNNEI. CDR3 sequence (DNA): TGTGCCAGCAGTGAAAACAGGCAGGACTATGGCTACACCTTC. This gives the protein CASSENRQDYGYTF.

This clone was recorded once. This chain links TRBV6-1 with TRBJ1-2; a possible D gene is TRBD1 (6 bases). Trimming cost V 3 bases and J 0 bases, with 14 bases left between them. CDR3 size: 16 residues. CDR1 and CDR2 from the germline V gene are MNHNS and SASEGT. The CDR3 sequence is CASSDGLPGANYGYTF. CDR3 DNA: TGTGCCAGCAGTGACGGGCTTCCAGGGGCTAACTATGGCTACACCTTC.

This chain connects TRBV6-5 to TRBJ1-1, with 10 bases aligning to TRBD1. Germline lookup yields CDR1 MNHEY and CDR2 SVGAGI. This CDR3 is built from 15 residues. Trimming at V came to 6 bases and at J to 6 bases, leaving 10 bases not matched to a gene. The CDR3 sequence: CASSSGQGFVAEAFF. In nucleotides, the CDR3 is TGTGCCAGCAGCTCGGGACAGGGGTTCGTGGCTGAAGCTTTCTTT.

This chain links TRBV6-5 with TRBJ1-5; 11 bases line up with TRBD1. Germline lookup yields CDR1 MNHEY and CDR2 SVGAGI. This CDR3 is built from 14 residues. Germline trimming cut 10 bases from V and 5 bases from J; bases unmatched to any gene: 7. CDR3 region: CATRDRGYDQPQHF. Written as DNA, the CDR3 is TGTGCCACCCGGGACAGGGGGTATGATCAGCCCCAGCATTTT.

This clone came up once. The chain joins TRBV29-1 to TRBJ2-7, with a weak D call TRBD2 (6 bases). The CDR3 is 11 residues long. V gave up 6 bases and J gave up 4 bases, with 10 bases separating them. Germline loops: CDR1 SQVTM, CDR2 ANQGSEA. The CDR3 is CSVAGTYEQYF. The CDR3 DNA follows: TGCAGCGTGGCAGGGACTTACGAGCAGTACTTC.

CDR3 coding DNA: TGTGCCAGCAGCGCACAATACAGGGAACAGCCCCAGCATTTT. It yields the protein CASSAQYREQPQHF. The rearrangement joins TRBV7-2 to TRBJ1-5, with D possibly matching TRBD1 (6 bases). V lost 5 bases and J 7 bases, leaving 15 bases between the germline ends. CDR3 size: 14 residues. Germline-derived CDR1 and CDR2 are SGHTA and FQGNSA.

The J gene is TRBJ1-3, the V gene TRBV13; D gene uncertain. CDR1 PRHDT and CDR2 FYEKMQ come from the germline V gene (reference sequence). The CDR3 is made up of 16 amino acids. V lost 5 bases and J 0 bases, leaving 14 bases between the germline ends. CDR3 sequence reads: CASSPGRTFSGNTIYF. In DNA form, the CDR3 reads TGTGCCAGCAGCCCCGGACGCACGTTCTCTGGAAACACCATATATTTT.

The chain has TRBV27 and TRBJ1-4; D remains unclear. V was trimmed by 2 bases and J by 5 bases, leaving 12 bases between them. The CDR3 has 15 amino acids. Germline CDR1 is MNHEY and CDR2 is SMNVEV (reference sequence). DNA for the CDR3: TGTGCCAGCAGTTTAAAAAGCCTTCCAAATGAAAAACTGTTTTTT. Protein product: CASSLKSLPNEKLFF.

Remarks on this clone: At one end the junction does not follow the germline gene, possibly because of a read error. The chain employs TRBV14 and TRBJ2-2, with 8 bases that match TRBD1. Germline loops: CDR1 SGHDN, CDR2 FVKESK. The CDR3 covers 15 residues. This CDR3 is CASSPTGANTGELFF. CDR3 nucleotides: TGTGCCAGCAGCCCGACAGGGGCGAATACCGGGGAGCTGTTTTTT.

This clone was recorded only once. The chain uses TRBV7-9 and TRBJ1-1; 7 positions agree with TRBD1. From germline, CDR1 is SEHNR and CDR2 FQNEAQ (reference sequence). The CDR3 is 17 amino acids. The V gene end was trimmed by 0 bases and the J gene end by 3 bases; junction bases not matched to a gene: 10. In DNA form, the CDR3 reads TGTGCCAGCAGCTTAGCGGGGCTAAGGGACAGAGACACTGAAGCTTTCTTT. It encodes CASSLAGLRDRDTEAFF. Variable domain in full (rest from reference TRBV7-9 and TRBJ1-1): DTGVSQNPRHKITKRGQNVTFRCDPISEHNRLYWYRQTLGQGPEFLTYFQNEAQLEKSRLLSDRFSAERPKGSFSTLEIQRTEQGDSAMYLCASSLAGLRDRDTEAFFGQGTRLTVV.

The chain joins TRBV11-1 to TRBJ2-7, with D perhaps matching TRBD1 (6 bases). The V gene lost 7 bases and the J gene lost 1 base, with 14 bases spanning the gap. This CDR3 region has 14 residues. Germline CDR1 and CDR2: SGHAT and FQDESV (reference sequence). CDR3: CASTDSGQSYEQYF. CDR3 nucleotide sequence: TGTGCCAGCACCGACTCAGGACAGTCCTACGAGCAGTACTTC.

This sequence joins TRBV4-2 and TRBJ2-2, with 13 bases that match TRBD2. From germline, CDR1 is LGHNA and CDR2 YNFKEQ. With 3 bases clipped from V and 4 bases from J, the junction kept 2 bases outside the gene matches. This CDR3 contains 16 residues. The CDR3 region is CASSQGTSGTTGELFF. The CDR3 region has the DNA TGTGCCAGCAGCCAGGGGACTAGCGGGACCACCGGGGAGCTGTTTTTT.

This clone was observed a handful of times. The V call is TRBV27, the J call TRBJ2-6; 7 positions agree with TRBD1. Per germline, CDR1 MNHEY and CDR2 SMNVEV (reference sequence). After removal of 6 bases from V and 0 bases from J, the junction contained 11 bases not matched to a gene. The CDR3 is 18 amino acids. This chain's CDR3 is CASSRTGARSSGANVLTF. DNA for the CDR3: TGTGCCAGCAGCCGTACAGGGGCTCGGAGCTCTGGGGCCAACGTCCTGACTTTC. Full variable domain (outside the CDR3, taken from reference TRBV27 and TRBJ2-6): EAQVTQNPRYLITVTGKKLTVTCSQNMNHEYMSWYRQDPGLGLRQIYYSMNVEVTDKGDVPEGYKVSRKEKRNFPLILESPSPNQTSLYFCASSRTGARSSGANVLTFGAGSRLTVL.

The V gene is TRBV11-3, the J gene TRBJ2-1, with TRBD2 matching over 13 bases. Germline CDR1 is SGHNT and CDR2 is YENEEA. The CDR3 is 18 residues long. V was pared by 0 bases and J by 2 bases, with 4 bases of the junction left unmatched. The CDR3 sequence: CASSLDGTSGMTYNEQFF. Here the CDR3 DNA reads TGTGCCAGCAGCTTAGATGGGACTAGCGGGATGACCTACAATGAGCAGTTCTTC.

The chain combines TRBV5-5 with TRBJ2-5; a weak D match, TRBD1 (5 bases). V lost 4 bases to trimming and J lost 3 bases, with 13 bases between them. CDR1 and CDR2 from the germline V gene are SGHKS and YYEKEE (reference sequence). The CDR3 has 14 residues. CDR3 nucleotides: TGTGCCAGCAGCCTAATTACAGGTAAAGAGACCCAGTACTTC. Its protein product is CASSLITGKETQYF. Based on the CDR3 plus reference TRBV5-5 and TRBJ2-5, the full variable domain is DAGVTQSPTHLIKTRGQQVTLRCSPISGHKSVSWYQQVLGQGPQFIFQYYEKEERGRGNFPDRFSARQFPNYSSELNVNALLLGDSALYLCASSLITGKETQYFGPGTRLLVL.